Listed here are 23 T cell receptor beta chains from one sample, sequenced in a study of shared clonotypes between healthy human individuals. Profiled with immunoSEQ multiplex PCR; TCRdb holds only in-frame clones, not every one. The table has approximately 1,500,000 clones, approximately 97% seen once. The sequenced sample was naive CD4+ T cells sorted from blood. The subset is: CD45RA+ positively selected. All receptors come from a man younger than 45 in good health.

The V and J genes are TRBV5-1 and TRBJ1-2; 7 nucleotides line up with TRBD1. Germline V gives CDR1 SGHRS, CDR2 YFSETQ. Unmatched junction bases numbered 7, after V lost 4 bases and J lost 4 bases. The CDR3 is 14 amino acids. In DNA form, the CDR3 reads TGCGCCAGCAGCGGAGGGACAGCGGTCTATGGCTACACCTTC. Protein product: CASSGGTAVYGYTF.

This chain uses TRBV29-1 with TRBJ2-3; the D gene could be TRBD1 or TRBD2 (5 bases each). The V end lost 6 bases, the J end lost 0 bases, and 13 bases lay between the germline ends. Germline CDR1 is SQVTM and CDR2 is ANQGSEA. This CDR3 region has 14 residues. The CDR3 spells CSVTPGPSTDTQYF. The CDR3 region has the DNA TGCAGCGTCACACCGGGACCAAGCACAGATACGCAGTATTTT.

This clone was picked up one time. The CDR3 protein is CASKTPYTLRSSYTDTQYF. DNA for the CDR3: TGTGCCAGCAAAACCCCATATACCCTCCGGTCGTCCTACACAGATACGCAGTATTTT. The chain carries TRBV28 and TRBJ2-3; D gene uncertain. The CDR3 covers 19 residues. Germline V gene lookup returns CDR1 MDHEN and CDR2 SYDVKM. V lost 7 bases, J lost 2 bases, and 28 bases lay in between.

The chain employs TRBV10-2 and TRBJ1-3; no definite D call. V lost 3 bases to trimming and J lost 2 bases, with 8 bases between them. Germline lookup yields CDR1 WSHSY and CDR2 SAAADI. This CDR3 is built from 14 residues. CDR3 bases: TGCGCCAGCAGTGACCGGGCCCCTGGAAACACCATATATTTT. Amino acid sequence: CASSDRAPGNTIYF.

This clone has just one count. The chain has TRBV2 and TRBJ2-1; 9 nucleotides agree with TRBD1. V trimming: 3 bases; J trimming: 6 bases; junction bases outside the gene matches: 15. Germline V gene lookup returns CDR1 SNHLY and CDR2 FYNNEI. The CDR3 extends over 18 amino acids. In DNA form, the CDR3 reads TGTGCCAGCAGTGACTCCGAACTAGACAGGGGGTCCGGCAATGAGCAGTTCTTC. Its protein is CASSDSELDRGSGNEQFF.

The rearrangement uses TRBV12-5 and TRBJ1-1, with 7 nucleotides matching TRBD1. Per the germline V gene, CDR1 is LGHNT and CDR2 is FRNRAP. V shed 1 base and J 1 base; nucleotides not matched to a gene: 3. The CDR3 has 15 residues. CDR3 coding DNA: TGTGCTAGTGGTTTGGCCCGGACAGGGAACACTGAAGCTTTCTTT. This encodes CASGLARTGNTEAFF.

The V and J genes are TRBV11-1 and TRBJ2-3; no definite D call. Germline lookup yields CDR1 SGHAT and CDR2 FQDESV (reference sequence). Trimming left V 0 bases short and J 5 bases short, with 6 bases between. CDR3 size: 13 residues. The CDR3 here is CASSLAYGDTQYF. CDR3 DNA: TGTGCCAGCAGCTTAGCGTATGGAGATACGCAGTATTTT.

The CDR3 coding sequence is TGCAGTGCAACCCCCTACGAGCAGTACTTC. Translated, it gives CSATPYEQYF. The V call is TRBV20-1, the J call TRBJ2-7; D gene uncertain. Germline CDR1 DFQATT, CDR2 SNEGSKA (reference sequence). V shed 6 bases and J shed 2 bases, with 5 bases lying between them. The CDR3 sequence is 10 residues long.

Worth noting for this clone: One end of the junction varies from germline; a read error may be responsible. This chain joins TRBV7-8 and TRBJ1-5, with D possibly being TRBD1 (6 bases). The CDR3 loop spans 14 amino acids. The germline gives CDR1 SGHVS, CDR2 FQNEAQ. As DNA, the CDR3 is TGTGCCAGCACCTTAGAGGGGGGCAATCAGCCCCAGCATTTT. Translated: CASTLEGGNQPQHF.

This chain uses TRBV18 with TRBJ1-2, with D possibly matching TRBD1 (5 bases). The CDR3 length is 14 residues. Germline V lookup: CDR1 KGHSH, CDR2 LQKENI. Between the trimmed V and J ends, which lost 4 bases and 4 bases, there was a span of 13 bases. The DNA for the CDR3 is TGTGCCAGCTCACTCGGGGACCGTCCCTATGGCTACACCTTC. Its protein is CASSLGDRPYGYTF.

The table lists this clone with a few counts. In the same sample, other DNA sequences code for this CDR3. The chain employs TRBV25-1 and TRBJ2-7; either TRBD1 or TRBD2 may supply D (5 bases each). V was cut by 3 bases and J by 2 bases, with 11 bases left in between. Germline CDR1 is MGHDK and CDR2 is SYGVNS. This CDR3 spans 14 amino acids. The CDR3 spells CASSDAQGAYEQYF. DNA of the CDR3: TGTGCCAGCAGTGATGCGCAGGGAGCCTACGAGCAGTACTTC.

V gene TRBV5-1 combines with J gene TRBJ2-4; D unclear. The length of the CDR3 is 13 residues. V lost 0 bases to trimming and J lost 5 bases, with 6 bases between them. Germline loops: CDR1 SGHRS, CDR2 YFSETQ. The CDR3 loop is CASSLARENIQYF. CDR3 nucleotides: TGCGCCAGCAGCTTGGCCCGGGAAAACATTCAGTACTTC.

This chain links TRBV9 with TRBJ2-5, with 9 nucleotides matching TRBD1. The CDR3 length is 16 residues. V shed 4 bases and J 5 bases; nucleotides not matched to a gene: 12. Germline V gene sequence: CDR1 SGDLS, CDR2 YYNGEE. Written as DNA, the CDR3 is TGTGCCAGCAGCACCACTTCGGGACAGGGTGGCGAGACCCAGTACTTC. Protein: CASSTTSGQGGETQYF. The full variable domain, rest sourced from reference TRBV9 and TRBJ2-5, is DSGVTQTPKHLITATGQRVTLRCSPRSGDLSVYWYQQSLDQGLQFLIQYYNGEERAKGNILERFSAQQFPDLHSELNLSSLELGDSALYFCASSTTSGQGGETQYFGPGTRLLVL.

V usage is TRBV11-3 and J usage is TRBJ2-1; 8 bases are shared with TRBD1. The CDR3 runs to 15 residues. Germline CDR1 reads SGHNT; CDR2 reads YENEEA. V dropped 3 bases and J dropped 5; count of bases not matched to a gene: 6. CDR3 sequence: CASSFGQGTHNEQFF. DNA for the CDR3: TGTGCCAGCAGCTTTGGACAGGGAACTCACAATGAGCAGTTCTTC. The complete variable domain, with remaining parts taken from reference TRBV11-3 and TRBJ2-1, reads EAGVVQSPRYKIIEKKQPVAFWCNPISGHNTLYWYLQNLGQGPELLIRYENEEAVDDSQLPKDRFSAERLKGVDSTLKIQPAELGDSAVYLCASSFGQGTHNEQFFGPGTRLTVL.

The chain is built from TRBV11-2 and TRBJ2-6; TRBD1 might be the D (6 bases). Germline V gene lookup returns CDR1 SGHAT and CDR2 FQNNGV. The CDR3 length is 14 residues. The germline V and J ends were trimmed by 7 bases and 4 bases, with 11 bases remaining between them. Here the CDR3 reads CASTPGTGANVLTF. The CDR3 region has the DNA TGTGCCAGCACCCCTGGGACAGGGGCCAACGTCCTGACTTTC.

The V call is TRBV30, the J call TRBJ2-3; 12 bases match TRBD2. The V gene end was trimmed by 0 bases and the J gene end by 0 bases; junction bases not matched to a gene: 4. CDR3 length: 17 amino acids. Germline assignment: CDR1 GTSNPN and CDR2 SVGIG (reference sequence). This chain's CDR3 is CAWSVGGTSGSTDTQYF. CDR3 DNA: TGTGCCTGGAGTGTAGGTGGGACTAGCGGGAGCACAGATACGCAGTATTTT.

The chain is built from TRBV29-1 and TRBJ1-2; D is possibly TRBD1 (5 bases). Per the germline V gene, CDR1 is SQVTM and CDR2 is ANQGSEA. CDR3 length equals 12 residues. V was shortened by 4 bases and J by 5 bases, with 11 bases between the two germline ends. The CDR3 protein is CSVGDSTYGYTF. The CDR3 nucleotides read TGCAGCGTTGGAGACAGTACTTATGGCTACACCTTC.

This rearrangement joins TRBV11-3 to TRBJ2-2; D might be TRBD1 or TRBD2, each matching 5 bases. The V end lost 1 base, the J end lost 4 bases, and 10 bases lay between the germline ends. CDR3 size: 15 residues. Germline CDR1 is SGHNT and CDR2 is YENEEA. The CDR3 DNA sequence: TGTGCCAGCAGCTTAGGGGGACGCCTCACCGGGGAGCTGTTTTTT. This codes for CASSLGGRLTGELFF.

V and J are TRBV5-1 and TRBJ2-1; TRBD2 matches at 9 bases. The CDR3 extends over 14 amino acids. Germline V gene data show CDR1 as SGHRS and CDR2 as YFSETQ. V was clipped by 3 bases and J by 2 bases; unmatched bases: 0. CDR3 amino acids: CASSSSGTYNEQFF. DNA of the CDR3: TGCGCCAGCAGCTCTAGCGGGACCTACAATGAGCAGTTCTTC.

The chain employs TRBV7-9 and TRBJ2-3; 10 bases are a match to TRBD2. The junction had 8 bases not matched to a gene; V was cut back by 4 bases and J by 4 bases. The CDR3 extends over 16 amino acids. Looked up from germline, CDR1 is SEHNR and CDR2 is FQNEAQ (reference sequence). CDR3 in amino acids: CASSSPGLAGADTQYF. The CDR3 bases are TGTGCCAGCAGCTCACCGGGGCTAGCGGGAGCAGATACGCAGTATTTT.

The chain is built from TRBV29-1 and TRBJ2-7; D is possibly TRBD1 (5 bases). Trimming stripped 4 bases from V and 3 bases from J, with 13 bases between. The CDR3 runs to 13 residues. CDR1 and CDR2 (germline): SQVTM, ANQGSEA. CDR3 in DNA: TGCAGCGTTGCTCCGGACACCAACTACGAGCAGTACTTC. Encoded protein: CSVAPDTNYEQYF.

To note about this clone: At the DNA level, this CDR3 is encoded by other sequences in the same sample as well. The rearrangement joins TRBV28 to TRBJ1-1; D is perhaps TRBD1 (5 bases). Trimming removed 2 bases from V and 4 bases from J, with 11 bases in between. CDR1 is MDHEN and CDR2 is SYDVKM in the germline V gene. This CDR3 has 14 amino acids. CDR3 nucleotides: TGTGCCAGCAGTTTAGGGGGGATAGGCACTGAAGCTTTCTTT. Translation gives CASSLGGIGTEAFF. Full variable domain (rest looked up from reference TRBV28 and TRBJ1-1): DVKVTQSSRYLVKRTGEKVFLECVQDMDHENMFWYRQDPGLGLRLIYFSYDVKMKEKGDIPEGYSVSREKKERFSLILESASTNQTSMYLCASSLGGIGTEAFFGQGTRLTVV.

J is TRBJ2-7 and V is TRBV5-4; D is uncertain. Trimming shortened V by 4 bases and J by 6 bases, and 11 bases separated the two germline ends. CDR1 and CDR2 from the germline V gene are SGHNT and YYREEE (reference sequence). CDR3 length: 12 amino acids. The CDR3 sequence: CASSRNSLEQYF. The CDR3 region has the DNA TGTGCCAGCAGCCGGAACAGTCTCGAGCAGTACTTC.